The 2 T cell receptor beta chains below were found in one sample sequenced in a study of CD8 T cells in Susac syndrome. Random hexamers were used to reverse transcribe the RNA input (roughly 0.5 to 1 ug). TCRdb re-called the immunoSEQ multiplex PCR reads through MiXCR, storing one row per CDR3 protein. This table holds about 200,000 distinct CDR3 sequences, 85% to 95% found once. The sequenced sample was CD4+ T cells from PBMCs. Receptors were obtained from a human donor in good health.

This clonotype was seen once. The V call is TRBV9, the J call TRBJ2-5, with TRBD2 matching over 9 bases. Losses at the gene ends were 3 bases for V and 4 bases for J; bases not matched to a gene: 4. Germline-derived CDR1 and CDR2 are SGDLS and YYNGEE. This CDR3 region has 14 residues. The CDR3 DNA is TGTGCCAGCAGCGCGGGACTAGCCCCAGAGACCCAGTACTTC. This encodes CASSAGLAPETQYF.

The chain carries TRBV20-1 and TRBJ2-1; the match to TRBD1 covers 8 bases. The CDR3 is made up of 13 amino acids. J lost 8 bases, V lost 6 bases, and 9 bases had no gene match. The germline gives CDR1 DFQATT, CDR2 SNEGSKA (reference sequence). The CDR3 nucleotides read TGCAGTGCCCCGGACAGGGAAAGAGATGAGCAGTTCTTC. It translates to CSAPDRERDEQFF.